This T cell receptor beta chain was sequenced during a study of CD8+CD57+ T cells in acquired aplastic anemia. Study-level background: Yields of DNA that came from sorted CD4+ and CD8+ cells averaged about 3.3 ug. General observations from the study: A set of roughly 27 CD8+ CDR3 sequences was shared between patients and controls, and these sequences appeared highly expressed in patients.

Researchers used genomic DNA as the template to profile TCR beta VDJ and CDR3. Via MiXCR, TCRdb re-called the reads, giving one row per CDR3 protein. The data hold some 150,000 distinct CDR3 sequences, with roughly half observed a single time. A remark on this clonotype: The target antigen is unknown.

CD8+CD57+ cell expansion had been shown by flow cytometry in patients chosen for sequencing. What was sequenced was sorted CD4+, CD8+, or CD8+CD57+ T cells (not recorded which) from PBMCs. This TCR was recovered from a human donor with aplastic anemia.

The CDR3 nucleotides read TGTGCCAGCAGCCCGCCGGGACAGGGGAGCACAGATACGCAGTATTTT. Protein product: CASSPPGQGSTDTQYF. V and J are TRBV11-1 and TRBJ2-3, with 10 nucleotides matching TRBD1. Per germline, CDR1 SGHAT and CDR2 FQDESV (reference sequence). The trim removed 5 bases at V and 0 bases at J, leaving 5 bases unmatched. The CDR3 runs to 16 residues.